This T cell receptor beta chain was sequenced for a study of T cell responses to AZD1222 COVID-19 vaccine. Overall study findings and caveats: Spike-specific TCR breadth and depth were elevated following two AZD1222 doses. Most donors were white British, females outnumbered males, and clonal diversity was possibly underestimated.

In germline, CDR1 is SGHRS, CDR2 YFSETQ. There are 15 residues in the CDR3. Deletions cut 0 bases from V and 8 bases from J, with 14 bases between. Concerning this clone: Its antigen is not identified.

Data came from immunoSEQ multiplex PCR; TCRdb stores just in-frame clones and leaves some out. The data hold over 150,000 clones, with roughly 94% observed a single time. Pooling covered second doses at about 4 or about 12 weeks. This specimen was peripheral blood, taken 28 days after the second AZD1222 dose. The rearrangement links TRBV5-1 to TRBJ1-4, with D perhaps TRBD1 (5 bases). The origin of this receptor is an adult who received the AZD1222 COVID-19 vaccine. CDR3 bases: TGCGCCAGCAGCTTGGCCGTGGGGGGAGGAGAAAAACTGTTTTTT. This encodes CASSLAVGGGEKLFF. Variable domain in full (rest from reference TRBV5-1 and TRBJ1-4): KAGVTQTPRYLIKTRGQQVTLSCSPISGHRSVSWYQQTPGQGLQFLFEYFSETQRNKGNFPGRFSGRQFSNSRSEMNVSTLELGDSALYLCASSLAVGGGEKLFFGSGTQLSVL.